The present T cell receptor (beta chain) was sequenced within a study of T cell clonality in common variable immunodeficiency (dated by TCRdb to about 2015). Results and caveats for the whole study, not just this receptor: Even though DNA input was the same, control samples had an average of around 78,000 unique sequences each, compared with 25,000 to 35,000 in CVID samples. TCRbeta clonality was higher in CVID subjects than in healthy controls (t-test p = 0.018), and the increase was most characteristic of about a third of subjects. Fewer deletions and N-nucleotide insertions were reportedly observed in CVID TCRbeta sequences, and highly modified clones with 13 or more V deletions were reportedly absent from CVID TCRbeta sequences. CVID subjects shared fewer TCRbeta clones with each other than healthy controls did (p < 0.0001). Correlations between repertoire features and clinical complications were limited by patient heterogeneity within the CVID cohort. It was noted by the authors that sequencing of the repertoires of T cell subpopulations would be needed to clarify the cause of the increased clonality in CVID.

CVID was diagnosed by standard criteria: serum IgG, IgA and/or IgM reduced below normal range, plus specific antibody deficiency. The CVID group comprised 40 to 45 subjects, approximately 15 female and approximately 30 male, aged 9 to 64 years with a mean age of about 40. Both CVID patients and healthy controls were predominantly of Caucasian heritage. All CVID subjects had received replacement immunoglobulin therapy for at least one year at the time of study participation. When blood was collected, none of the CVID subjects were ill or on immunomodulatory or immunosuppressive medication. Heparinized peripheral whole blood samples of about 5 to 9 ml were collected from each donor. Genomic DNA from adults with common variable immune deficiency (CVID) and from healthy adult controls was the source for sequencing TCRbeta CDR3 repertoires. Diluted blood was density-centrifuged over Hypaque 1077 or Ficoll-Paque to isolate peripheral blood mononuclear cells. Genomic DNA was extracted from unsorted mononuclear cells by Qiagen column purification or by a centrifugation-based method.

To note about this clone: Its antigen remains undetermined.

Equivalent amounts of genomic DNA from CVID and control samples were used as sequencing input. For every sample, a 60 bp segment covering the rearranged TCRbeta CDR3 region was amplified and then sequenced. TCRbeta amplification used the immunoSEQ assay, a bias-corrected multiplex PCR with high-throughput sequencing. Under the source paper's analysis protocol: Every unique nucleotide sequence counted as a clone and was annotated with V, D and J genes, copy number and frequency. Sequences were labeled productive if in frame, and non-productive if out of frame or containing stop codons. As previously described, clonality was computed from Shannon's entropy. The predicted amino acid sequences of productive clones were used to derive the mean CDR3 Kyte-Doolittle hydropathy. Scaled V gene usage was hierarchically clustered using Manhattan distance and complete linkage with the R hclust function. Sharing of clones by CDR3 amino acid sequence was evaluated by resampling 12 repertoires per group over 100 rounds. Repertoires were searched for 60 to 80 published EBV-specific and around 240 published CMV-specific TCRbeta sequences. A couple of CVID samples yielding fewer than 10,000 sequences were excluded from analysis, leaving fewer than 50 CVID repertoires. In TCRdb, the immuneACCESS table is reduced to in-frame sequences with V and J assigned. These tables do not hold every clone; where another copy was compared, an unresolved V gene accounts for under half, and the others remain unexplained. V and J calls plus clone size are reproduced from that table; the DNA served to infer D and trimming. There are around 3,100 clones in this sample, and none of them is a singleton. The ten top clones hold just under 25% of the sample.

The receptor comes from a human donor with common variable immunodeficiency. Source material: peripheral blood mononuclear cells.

The CDR3 reads as follows: CASSMRTSGTEAFF. The sequenced part of the CDR3 DNA is TGTGCCAGTAGTATGCGAACCTCAGGCACTGAA. This chain is built from TRBV19 and TRBJ1-1; the D gene is not confidently resolved. The read ends 3 residues shy of where the CDR3 ends; the end is completed using the germline J gene. Looking up the germline V gene (reference sequence) yields CDR1 LNHDA and CDR2 SQIVND. The CDR3 spans 14 residues, from the cysteine through the phenylalanine. The DNA has 33 bases, all within the CDR3, and is read from base 1. V was cut back by 3 bases and J by 4 bases, leaving a gap of 12 bases between them. Here the CDR3 is joined to the reference TRBV19 and TRBJ1-1 genes, and the full variable domain is: DGGITQSPKYLFRKEGQNVTLSCEQNLNHDAMYWYRQDPGQGLRLIYYSQIVNDFQKGDIAEGYSVSREKKESFPLTVTSAQKNPTAFYLCASSMRTSGTEAFFGQGTRLTVV.